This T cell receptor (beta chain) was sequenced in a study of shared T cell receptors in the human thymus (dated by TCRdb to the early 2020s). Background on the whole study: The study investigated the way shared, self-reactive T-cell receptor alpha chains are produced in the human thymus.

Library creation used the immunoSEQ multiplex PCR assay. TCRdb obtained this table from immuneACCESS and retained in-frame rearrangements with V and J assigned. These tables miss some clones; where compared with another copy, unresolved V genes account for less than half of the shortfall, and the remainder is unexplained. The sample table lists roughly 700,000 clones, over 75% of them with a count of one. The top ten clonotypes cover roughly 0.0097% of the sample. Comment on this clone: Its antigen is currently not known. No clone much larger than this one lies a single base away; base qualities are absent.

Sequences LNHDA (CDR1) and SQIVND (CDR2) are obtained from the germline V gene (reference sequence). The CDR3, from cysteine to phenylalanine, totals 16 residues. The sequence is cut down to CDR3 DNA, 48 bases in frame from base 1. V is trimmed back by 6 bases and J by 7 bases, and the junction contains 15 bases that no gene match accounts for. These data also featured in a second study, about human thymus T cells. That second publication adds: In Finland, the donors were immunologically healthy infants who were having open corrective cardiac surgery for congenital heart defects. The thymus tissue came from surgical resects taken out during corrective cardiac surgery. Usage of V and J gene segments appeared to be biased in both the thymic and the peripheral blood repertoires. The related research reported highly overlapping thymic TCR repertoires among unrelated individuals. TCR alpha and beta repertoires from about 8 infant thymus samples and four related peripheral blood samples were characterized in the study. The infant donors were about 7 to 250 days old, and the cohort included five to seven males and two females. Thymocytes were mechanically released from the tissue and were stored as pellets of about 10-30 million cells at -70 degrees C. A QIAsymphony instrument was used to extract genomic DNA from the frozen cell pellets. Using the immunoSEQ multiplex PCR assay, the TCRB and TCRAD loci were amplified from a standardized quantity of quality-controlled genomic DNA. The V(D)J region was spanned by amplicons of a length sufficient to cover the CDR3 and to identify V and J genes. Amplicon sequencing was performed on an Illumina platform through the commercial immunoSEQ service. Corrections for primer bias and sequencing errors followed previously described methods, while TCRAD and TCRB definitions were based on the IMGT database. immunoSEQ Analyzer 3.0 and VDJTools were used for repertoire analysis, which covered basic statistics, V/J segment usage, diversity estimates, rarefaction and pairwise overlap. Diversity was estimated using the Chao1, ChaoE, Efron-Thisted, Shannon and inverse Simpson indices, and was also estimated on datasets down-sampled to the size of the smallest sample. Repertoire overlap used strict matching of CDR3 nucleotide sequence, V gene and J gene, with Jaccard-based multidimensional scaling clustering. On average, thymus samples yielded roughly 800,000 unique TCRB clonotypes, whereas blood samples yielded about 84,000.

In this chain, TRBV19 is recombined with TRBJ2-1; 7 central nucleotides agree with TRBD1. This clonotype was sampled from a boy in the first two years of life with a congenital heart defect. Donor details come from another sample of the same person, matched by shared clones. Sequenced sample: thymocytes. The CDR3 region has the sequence CASRASKGAPGNEQFF. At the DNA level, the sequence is TGTGCCAGTAGGGCATCCAAGGGGGCGCCTGGGAATGAGCAGTTCTTC.